The present T cell receptor beta chain was sequenced within a study of shared clonotypes between healthy human individuals. A word on this clone: Antigen: not known.

Trimming removed 5 bases at V and 2 bases at J, with 13 bases between. This CDR3 comprises 15 residues. Germline V gene lookup returns CDR1 SGHTA and CDR2 FQGNSA. Findings and caveats of the study: Relative to their counterparts shared across all four donors, non-shared clonotypes exhibited diminished generation probabilities.

The data were produced by immunoSEQ multiplex PCR, yet TCRdb's version contains in-frame clones alone and is incomplete. Found here are some 1 million clones, about 75% of them singletons; the top ten hold about 1.4%. The CD4+ fraction was divided into a CD45RA+ naive subset and a CD45RA-negative memory subset. This chain connects TRBV7-2 to TRBJ2-1; D is unclear. This TCR was recovered from a man aged 18 to 29 in good health. The sample comprised memory CD4+ T cells sorted from blood. Sample subset: CD45RA-negative fraction. The CDR3 is CASSGYTVAYNEQFF. DNA for the CDR3: TGTGCCAGCAGCGGATACACTGTCGCCTACAATGAGCAGTTCTTC.